The next 13 T cell receptor beta chains were all read from a single sample in a study of control samples from healthy donors and cancer patients. TCRdb keeps only in-frame clones here, not all; method: immunoSEQ multiplex PCR. The sample includes approximately 93,000 clones, about 89% of them seen just once. The sample was PBMCs. These receptors came from a woman in her fifties or sixties with colorectal cancer.

This clone was observed a few times. This chain joins TRBV2 and TRBJ1-2; 8 positions agree with TRBD1. The ends lost 6 bases at V and 10 bases at J; junction bases unmatched: 10. Per the germline V gene, CDR1 is SNHLY and CDR2 is FYNNEI. The CDR3 is 13 amino acids. In DNA, the CDR3 is TGTGCCAGCAGAGTGGGACAGGTTACTCCCTACACCTTC. Amino acids: CASRVGQVTPYTF.

This rearrangement joins TRBV4-1 to TRBJ2-3, with unresolved D. This CDR3 spans 12 amino acids. Trimming removed 1 base at V and 6 bases at J, with 5 bases between. Germline-derived CDR1 and CDR2 are MGHRA and YSYEKL. The CDR3 region has the DNA TGCGCCAGCAGCCAAGTTTTGGATACGCAGTATTTT. Translating gives CASSQVLDTQYF.

The rearrangement uses TRBV5-4 and TRBJ2-5, with 8 positions matching TRBD2. V trimming: 4 bases; J trimming: 5 bases; junction bases outside the gene matches: 10. Looked up from germline, CDR1 is SGHNT and CDR2 is YYREEE (reference sequence). The CDR3 runs 15 residues. The CDR3 DNA sequence: TGTGCCAGCAGCAGATATAGCGGGACTGGGGAGACCCAGTACTTC. It translates to CASSRYSGTGETQYF. The whole variable domain, remainder taken from reference TRBV5-4 and TRBJ2-5, is ETGVTQSPTHLIKTRGQQVTLRCSSQSGHNTVSWYQQALGQGPQFIFQYYREEENGRGNFPPRFSGLQFPNYSSELNVNALELDDSALYLCASSRYSGTGETQYFGPGTRLLVL.

This chain joins TRBV7-2 and TRBJ2-1; perhaps D is TRBD1 or TRBD2 (6 bases each). Germline-derived CDR1 and CDR2 are SGHTA and FQGNSA. The germline V and J ends were trimmed by 5 bases and 5 bases, with 22 bases remaining between them. CDR3 length: 17 amino acids. The CDR3 reads CASSPRGEGTGNNEQFF. CDR3 sequence (DNA): TGTGCCAGCAGCCCGAGGGGGGAAGGTACGGGTAACAATGAGCAGTTCTTC.

This sequence joins TRBV14 and TRBJ1-5; 7 bases align to TRBD1. Per germline, CDR1 SGHDN and CDR2 FVKESK. Unmatched junction bases numbered 6, after V lost 4 bases and J lost 3 bases. The CDR3 runs to 15 residues. The CDR3 loop reads CASSPDRSINQPQHF. In nucleotides, the CDR3 is TGTGCCAGCAGCCCGGACAGGAGTATCAATCAGCCCCAGCATTTT.

V is TRBV15 and J is TRBJ2-2; TRBD1 matches 10 bases. This CDR3 has 14 residues. Germline V gives CDR1 LNHNV, CDR2 YYDKDF (reference sequence). The J segment lost 5 bases and the V segment lost 8 bases, leaving 5 bases of the junction unmatched. The CDR3 is CATSGQGRTGELFF. The CDR3 region has the DNA TGTGCCACCTCGGGACAGGGGAGGACCGGGGAGCTGTTTTTT.

This clone appeared once. One junction end does not reproduce the germline sequence, and a read error may be involved. At the DNA level, this CDR3 is encoded by other sequences in the same sample as well. The chain links TRBV5-1 to TRBJ2-1; 12 nucleotides align to TRBD2. There are 19 residues in the CDR3. Germline lookup yields CDR1 SGHRS and CDR2 YFSETQ. The CDR3 DNA reads TGCGCCAGCAGCCCCTCGCCGGGACTAGCGGGCCCTTCCTATAATGAGCAGTTCTTC. Protein product: CASSPSPGLAGPSYNEQFF.

The chain links TRBV28 to TRBJ1-2, with TRBD1 as a possible D gene (6 bases). Trimming removed 1 base from V and 4 bases from J, with 7 bases in between. The V gene's germline CDR1 is MDHEN and CDR2 SYDVKM. This CDR3 contains 13 residues. The CDR3 region has the DNA TGTGCCAGCAGTTTATCAGGGGCCTATGGCTACACCTTC. Translating gives CASSLSGAYGYTF.

The chain uses TRBV7-2 and TRBJ1-1; a possible D gene is TRBD1 (6 bases). Trimming removed 2 bases at V and 6 bases at J, with 13 bases between. Per the germline V gene, CDR1 is SGHTA and CDR2 is FQGNSA. The CDR3 is 14 residues long. As DNA, the CDR3 is TGTGCCAGCAGCTTAAGGGGGAAAGGGGCTGAAGCTTTCTTT. It codes for CASSLRGKGAEAFF.

The chain has TRBV28 and TRBJ2-7; 8 bases agree with TRBD2. Germline loops: CDR1 MDHEN, CDR2 SYDVKM. The CDR3 has 16 amino acids. The junction had 17 bases not matched to a gene; V was cut back by 6 bases and J by 7 bases. The CDR3 DNA reads as TGTGCCAGCAGCCCATCCCCGGGGGGGGGCGAAGAAGAGCAGTACGTC. Translation gives CASSPSPGGGEEEQYV.

The genes are TRBV4-3 and TRBJ2-3; possibly TRBD1 or TRBD2 for D (5 bases each). Looked up from germline, CDR1 is LGHNA and CDR2 is YSLEER. V was clipped by 0 bases and J by 2 bases, with 12 bases between them. The CDR3 has 16 amino acids. The DNA of the CDR3 is TGCGCCAGCAGCCAAGATCCCCCCGGGGCCACAGATACGCAGTATTTT. Protein sequence: CASSQDPPGATDTQYF.

In DNA, the CDR3 is TGTGCCAGCAGTTACAGGCTTCAGGGCGGCACAGATACGCAGTATTTT. Protein product: CASSYRLQGGTDTQYF. This chain uses TRBV6-5 with TRBJ2-3; weak D call: TRBD1 (5 bases). Per germline, CDR1 MNHEY and CDR2 SVGAGI. V dropped 2 bases and J dropped 1 base, with 13 bases sitting between them. The CDR3 is 16 amino acids.

This chain uses TRBV12-3 or TRBV12-4 with TRBJ1-1; the D gene is possibly TRBD1 (6 bases). The V and J ends lost 2 bases and 10 bases respectively, with 14 bases between them. This CDR3 region has 13 residues. This chain's CDR3 is CASSLRSQGRAFF. The CDR3 DNA reads as TGTGCCAGCAGTTTAAGGTCCCAGGGGAGAGCTTTCTTT.